The next 26 T cell receptor beta chains were all read from a single sample in a study of cytomegalovirus exposure and HLA in healthy donors. Primers included in the PCR were 60 Vbeta and 13 Jbeta primers. The table came from immunoSEQ multiplex PCR; TCRdb's copy has only in-frame clones and leaves some out. The profile shows 60,000 to 90,000 clones, around three quarters of them singletons. The material sequenced was PBMCs. The receptors come from a woman aged 50 to 65 in good health and CMV-seropositive.

The chain joins TRBV5-1 to TRBJ2-7; 7 bases map to TRBD1. Germline trimming cut 0 bases from V and 3 bases from J; bases unmatched to any gene: 6. This CDR3 contains 15 residues. Germline loops: CDR1 SGHRS, CDR2 YFSETQ. The CDR3 sequence: CASSLAGTVSYEQYF. CDR3 coding DNA: TGCGCCAGCAGCTTGGCCGGGACAGTGAGCTACGAGCAGTACTTC.

This clone was seen once. The chain combines TRBV28 with TRBJ1-2, with a tentative D call TRBD1 (6 bases). V was clipped by 9 bases and J by 1 base, with 15 bases between them. The CDR3 spans 14 residues. CDR1 is MDHEN and CDR2 is SYDVKM in the germline V gene. CDR3 sequence reads: CASKAGQLNYGYTF. In nucleotides, the CDR3 is TGTGCCAGTAAGGCCGGACAGCTTAACTATGGCTACACCTTC.

The chain combines TRBV7-2 with TRBJ1-1, with TRBD1 matching over 7 bases. J was trimmed by 1 base and V by 5 bases; bases with no gene match: 7. Germline V gene sequence: CDR1 SGHTA, CDR2 FQGNSA. The CDR3 runs 15 residues. The CDR3: CASSRWDSANTEAFF. Here the CDR3 DNA reads TGTGCCAGCAGCCGCTGGGACAGCGCGAACACTGAAGCTTTCTTT.

The CDR3 region has the DNA TGCGCCAGCAGCCAAGGGCTAGCGGGAGTCGCAGATACGCAGTATTTT. Protein: CASSQGLAGVADTQYF. The chain has TRBV4-3 and TRBJ2-3; 10 positions match TRBD2. With 1 base clipped from V and 4 bases from J, the junction kept 5 bases outside the gene matches. The CDR3 runs to 16 residues. Germline lookup yields CDR1 LGHNA and CDR2 YSLEER.

The CDR3 region is CASSLDHGTAGGYTF. As DNA, the CDR3 is TGTGCCAGCAGCTTAGATCACGGCACCGCCGGGGGCTACACCTTC. This chain uses TRBV11-2 with TRBJ1-2, with no clear D. Germline assignment: CDR1 SGHAT and CDR2 FQNNGV. This CDR3 region has 15 residues. Trimming shortened V by 0 bases and J by 8 bases, and 16 bases separated the two germline ends.

This clone appeared once. V is TRBV25-1 and J is TRBJ2-7; 14 nucleotides agree with TRBD2. Germline values: CDR1 MGHDK, CDR2 SYGVNS. The length of the CDR3 is 18 residues. Losses at the gene ends were 2 bases for V and 6 bases for J; bases not matched to a gene: 12. For the CDR3, the DNA is TGTGCCAGCAGTGAAGTTGGCCTACAGACTAGCGGGAGGGGCGAGCAGTACTTC. The encoded protein is CASSEVGLQTSGRGEQYF.

V is TRBV5-1 and J is TRBJ1-2; weak D call: TRBD1 (6 bases). Germline V gives CDR1 SGHRS, CDR2 YFSETQ. The germline V and J ends were trimmed by 0 bases and 8 bases, with 17 bases remaining between them. The CDR3 consists of 15 residues. This chain's CDR3 is CASSLVQGKDGGYTF. As DNA, the CDR3 is TGCGCCAGCAGCTTGGTGCAGGGGAAGGATGGCGGCTACACCTTC.

The chain couples TRBV2 to TRBJ2-7; tentative D call: TRBD2 (5 bases). Between the trimmed V and J ends, which lost 7 bases and 0 bases, there was a span of 13 bases. The CDR3 covers 14 residues. The germline CDR1 and CDR2 sequences are SNHLY and FYNNEI. CDR3 loop: CASNPTSSSYEQYF. For the CDR3, the DNA is TGTGCCAGCAATCCTACTAGTTCCTCCTACGAGCAGTACTTC.

This clone was seen once. J is TRBJ1-2 and V is TRBV30; the D gene is possibly TRBD1 (5 bases). The CDR3 is 12 amino acids. In germline, CDR1 is GTSNPN, CDR2 SVGIG (reference sequence). Trimming removed 8 bases at V and 7 bases at J, with 17 bases between. The CDR3 DNA reads TGTGCCCGGGGACCGGAGGGTCGTGGCTACACCTTC. As protein: CARGPEGRGYTF.

The chain joins TRBV9 to TRBJ2-1; a possible D gene is TRBD2 (7 bases). The V end lost 0 bases, the J end lost 4 bases, and 14 bases lay between the germline ends. CDR3 size: 16 residues. CDR1 is SGDLS, CDR2 YYNGEE, per germline. This chain's CDR3 is CASSVATRGQYNEQFF. CDR3 sequence (DNA): TGTGCCAGCAGCGTAGCTACGCGGGGGCAATACAATGAGCAGTTCTTC.

The rearrangement joins TRBV2 to TRBJ1-5; 9 bases are a match to TRBD1. The CDR3 covers 16 residues. Germline V gene lookup returns CDR1 SNHLY and CDR2 FYNNEI. V lost 2 bases, J lost 4 bases, and 6 bases stayed unmatched. CDR3 protein: CASSEWGTGLNQPQHF. The CDR3, as DNA: TGTGCCAGCAGTGAATGGGGGACAGGGCTAAATCAGCCCCAGCATTTT.

V usage is TRBV7-2 and J usage is TRBJ2-7, with 9 bases aligning to TRBD1. Germline trimming cut 1 base from V and 2 bases from J; bases unmatched to any gene: 3. In germline, CDR1 is SGHTA, CDR2 FQGNSA. The CDR3 is made up of 15 amino acids. DNA of the CDR3: TGTGCCAGCAGCTTAGGACAGGGGGGCGCCTACGAGCAGTACTTC. Amino acid sequence: CASSLGQGGAYEQYF.

The V call is TRBV9, the J call TRBJ2-1; 11 nucleotides agree with TRBD2. V gave up 3 bases and J gave up 8 bases; unmatched junction bases: 10. Germline CDR1 reads SGDLS; CDR2 reads YYNGEE. This CDR3 is built from 16 residues. CDR3 DNA sequence: TGTGCCAGCAGCGCCTCTAGCGGGGGGCTGAGGTATGAGCAGTTCTTC. Translation gives CASSASSGGLRYEQFF.

The rearrangement links TRBV15 to TRBJ2-6; TRBD1 might be the D (6 bases). Germline V gene lookup returns CDR1 LNHNV and CDR2 YYDKDF (reference sequence). This CDR3 has 16 amino acids. V dropped 0 bases and J dropped 4 bases, with 10 bases sitting between them. CDR3 sequence reads: CATSREQGAGANVLTF. The CDR3 coding sequence is TGTGCCACCAGCAGAGAACAGGGTGCCGGGGCCAACGTCCTGACTTTC.

The rearrangement joins TRBV27 to TRBJ2-2; D may be TRBD1 (5 bases). The CDR3 is made up of 14 amino acids. V lost 3 bases, J lost 5 bases, and 10 bases lay in between. Germline V gene sequence: CDR1 MNHEY, CDR2 SMNVEV (reference sequence). CDR3 sequence: CASSLSRVTGELFF. DNA for the CDR3: TGTGCCAGCAGTTTGTCCAGGGTTACCGGGGAGCTGTTTTTT.

This clone was observed a handful of times. The CDR3: CASSKGREGNTEAFF. The CDR3 nucleotides read TGTGCCAGCAGCAAAGGGAGAGAAGGGAACACTGAAGCTTTCTTT. This chain links TRBV21-1 with TRBJ1-1. TRBV21-1 is termed a pseudogene. There are 15 residues in the CDR3.

The chain combines TRBV5-1 with TRBJ2-2; 10 bases are shared with TRBD2. J lost 4 bases, V lost 0 bases, and 6 bases had no gene match. The CDR3 has 17 amino acids. CDR1 is SGHRS and CDR2 is YFSETQ in the germline V gene. The CDR3: CASSLELAGVGTGELFF. CDR3 in DNA: TGCGCCAGCAGCTTGGAGCTAGCGGGAGTTGGCACCGGGGAGCTGTTTTTT. The full variable domain, rest sourced from reference TRBV5-1 and TRBJ2-2, is KAGVTQTPRYLIKTRGQQVTLSCSPISGHRSVSWYQQTPGQGLQFLFEYFSETQRNKGNFPGRFSGRQFSNSRSEMNVSTLELGDSALYLCASSLELAGVGTGELFFGEGSRLTVL.

The genes are TRBV5-5 and TRBJ1-5; D uncertain. CDR3 length equals 14 residues. Germline-derived CDR1 and CDR2 are SGHKS and YYEKEE (reference sequence). Trimming shortened V by 3 bases and J by 3 bases, and 10 bases separated the two germline ends. The chain's CDR3 is CASSSVVSNQPQHF. CDR3 sequence (DNA): TGTGCCAGCAGCTCCGTAGTCTCCAATCAGCCCCAGCATTTT.

The chain combines TRBV28 with TRBJ2-5; 14 nucleotides align to TRBD2. With V trimmed by 2 bases and J by 5 bases, 10 bases remained unmatched. Germline V CDR1 and CDR2: MDHEN, SYDVKM. This CDR3 contains 18 residues. In nucleotides, the CDR3 is TGTGCCAGCAGTTTAGGGACTAGCGGGAGCTCCCCTCAGGAGACCCAGTACTTC. Residues: CASSLGTSGSSPQETQYF.

The chain recombines TRBV29-1 with TRBJ2-3, with 7 bases lining up with TRBD2. J gave up 2 bases and V 0 bases, and 11 bases lay outside the gene matches. Germline V lookup: CDR1 SQVTM, CDR2 ANQGSEA. The CDR3 contains 17 residues. The CDR3 sequence: CSVEDPFKGGDTDTQYF. CDR3 bases: TGCAGCGTTGAAGACCCGTTCAAGGGAGGGGACACAGATACGCAGTATTTT.

The chain recombines TRBV28 with TRBJ2-7, with 11 bases lining up with TRBD2. Per germline, CDR1 MDHEN and CDR2 SYDVKM. The CDR3 consists of 18 residues. V gave up 6 bases and J gave up 2 bases; unmatched junction bases: 15. The CDR3 reads CASSPQARLAGLTYEQYF. The CDR3 bases are TGTGCCAGCAGCCCACAGGCCCGACTAGCGGGATTAACCTACGAGCAGTACTTC.

This clone has more than one count but fewer than ten. The V call is TRBV11-2, the J call TRBJ2-3; D is ambiguous. This CDR3 contains 12 residues. Trimming took 5 bases from V and 2 from J, leaving 5 bases between them. Looked up from germline, CDR1 is SGHAT and CDR2 is FQNNGV. CDR3 in DNA: TGTGCCAGCAGCCCAAACACAGATACGCAGTATTTT. Its protein product is CASSPNTDTQYF.

The chain recombines TRBV6-1 with TRBJ1-4, with 7 positions matching TRBD1. Germline V gene sequence: CDR1 MNHNS, CDR2 SASEGT. CDR3 length: 14 residues. V was pared by 6 bases and J by 5 bases, with 6 bases of the junction left unmatched. CDR3 protein: CASRPGQLNEKLFF. CDR3 DNA sequence: TGTGCCAGCAGACCGGGACAGTTAAATGAAAAACTGTTTTTT.

The CDR3 reads CASSQVRVGELFF. The CDR3, as DNA: TGTGCCAGCAGCCAAGTGAGGGTCGGGGAGCTGTTTTTT. This chain links TRBV14 with TRBJ2-2; the D gene is possibly TRBD2 (5 bases). Trimming removed 1 base at V and 7 bases at J, with 7 bases between. Looked up from germline, CDR1 is SGHDN and CDR2 is FVKESK. The CDR3 totals 13 residues.

This rearrangement joins TRBV4-3 to TRBJ1-2, with a possible D match to TRBD1 (5 bases). V was cut by 0 bases and J by 3 bases, with 5 bases left in between. Germline V gene data show CDR1 as LGHNA and CDR2 as YSLEER. The CDR3 is 13 amino acids. DNA of the CDR3: TGCGCCAGCAGCCAAGACAGGGACTATGGCTACACCTTC. It translates to CASSQDRDYGYTF.

This sequence joins TRBV28 and TRBJ1-5, with a tentative D call TRBD1 (5 bases). Trimming removed 0 bases at V and 4 bases at J, with 13 bases between. Germline CDR1 MDHEN, CDR2 SYDVKM. This CDR3 is built from 16 residues. CDR3 coding DNA: TGTGCCAGCAGTTTATGGAGCCAGGGTGGGAATCAGCCCCAGCATTTT. Amino acid sequence: CASSLWSQGGNQPQHF.